The next 30 T cell receptor beta chains were all read from a single sample in a study of T cell repertoires in cytomegalovirus infection. TCRdb passed the reads through MiXCR, listing each CDR3 protein once. This sample has approximately 700,000 distinct CDR3 sequences, with roughly 36% found just once. Sequences were obtained from PBMCs. Every receptor here comes from a human donor in good health (CMV status not recorded). Some clones in this sample may be carry-over from other donors' samples.

V and J are TRBV28 and TRBJ1-1, with TRBD1 as a possible D gene (5 bases). Germline-derived CDR1 and CDR2 are MDHEN and SYDVKM. CDR3 length equals 14 residues. Trimming shortened V by 4 bases and J by 2 bases, and 11 bases separated the two germline ends. The CDR3 DNA sequence: TGTGCCAGCAGTTACCGGGACCTTAACACTGAAGCTTTCTTT. This codes for CASSYRDLNTEAFF.

The chain couples TRBV28 to TRBJ2-7; D possibly corresponds to TRBD1 (5 bases). Trimming took 2 bases from V and 5 from J, leaving 13 bases between them. The CDR3 sequence is 14 residues long. CDR1 is MDHEN and CDR2 is SYDVKM in the germline V gene. CDR3 in amino acids: CASSLTRGRDEQYF. The CDR3 nucleotides are TGTGCCAGCAGTTTAACAAGGGGCAGGGACGAGCAGTACTTC.

The gene calls are TRBV27 and TRBJ2-7, with 9 nucleotides matching TRBD1. Unmatched junction bases numbered 8, after V lost 6 bases and J lost 2 bases. Germline V gene sequence: CDR1 MNHEY, CDR2 SMNVEV (reference sequence). The CDR3 is made up of 15 amino acids. The CDR3 sequence is CASSQTGGATYEQYF. In DNA form, the CDR3 reads TGTGCCAGCAGCCAGACAGGGGGTGCCACCTACGAGCAGTACTTC.

This clonotype was observed a handful of times. The genes are TRBV2 and TRBJ2-7, with 9 bases lining up with TRBD1. CDR1 is SNHLY and CDR2 is FYNNEI in the germline V gene. V lost 4 bases and J lost 4; bases outside the gene matches: 8. This CDR3 spans 15 amino acids. The CDR3 sequence is CASSGTRDRDYEQYF. The CDR3 nucleotides read TGTGCCAGCAGTGGTACCCGGGACAGGGATTACGAGCAGTACTTC.

The chain carries TRBV7-6 and TRBJ1-1; D is unresolved. Trimming took 6 bases from V and 4 from J, leaving 9 bases between them. Germline-derived CDR1 and CDR2 are SGHVS and FNYEAQ. The CDR3 is made up of 12 amino acids. The CDR3 loop is CASSDGSTEAFF. The CDR3 DNA sequence: TGTGCCAGCAGTGACGGAAGCACTGAAGCTTTCTTT.

This clonotype showed up many times. The chain has TRBV7-2 and TRBJ1-3, with D perhaps TRBD1 (5 bases). Germline V gene lookup returns CDR1 SGHTA and CDR2 FQGNSA. This CDR3 has 17 residues. Between the trimmed V and J ends, which lost 5 bases and 0 bases, there was a span of 17 bases. CDR3 in amino acids: CASSPRGGLPSGNTIYF. CDR3 coding DNA: TGTGCCAGCAGCCCTCGGGGCGGGTTACCCTCTGGAAACACCATATATTTT.

This CDR3 is CASSVAGTSGAVSYEQYF. The CDR3 DNA sequence: TGTGCCAGCAGTGTTGCCGGGACTAGCGGAGCAGTATCCTACGAGCAGTACTTC. The chain combines TRBV6-1 with TRBJ2-7; the match to TRBD2 covers 11 bases. CDR3 length equals 18 residues. After removal of 4 bases from V and 1 base from J, the junction contained 12 bases not matched to a gene. CDR1 MNHNS and CDR2 SASEGT come from the germline V gene.

CDR3 coding DNA: TGTGCCAGCGGGGGAGGGGGCGGGGGGACCCAGTACTTC. Its protein product is CASGGGGGGTQYF. The chain recombines TRBV6-1 with TRBJ2-5; D is possibly TRBD1 or TRBD2 (7 bases each). This CDR3 has 13 amino acids. The V gene's germline CDR1 is MNHNS and CDR2 SASEGT. V lost 8 bases and J 7 bases, leaving 17 bases between the germline ends.

This chain uses TRBV5-6 with TRBJ2-5; D is perhaps TRBD1 or TRBD2 (6 bases each). The CDR3 length is 15 residues. V lost 4 bases and J lost 5, with 18 bases in between. Per the germline V gene, CDR1 is SGHDT and CDR2 is YYEEEE. CDR3 coding DNA: TGTGCCAGCAGCACGCCAAAGGGGGGCAGGGAGACCCAGTACTTC. Translated: CASSTPKGGRETQYF.

This clonotype was seen many times. The chain joins TRBV7-8 to TRBJ2-7; tentative D call: TRBD2 (5 bases). Per germline, CDR1 SGHVS and CDR2 FQNEAQ. This CDR3 comprises 15 residues. With 2 bases removed from V and 6 bases from J, the gap between germline ends came to 17 bases. CDR3 loop: CASSLTAGLGGEQYF. CDR3 in DNA: TGTGCCAGCAGCTTAACGGCGGGTTTGGGCGGCGAGCAGTACTTC.

V and J are TRBV12-3 or TRBV12-4 and TRBJ1-1; 8 positions agree with TRBD1. V was pared by 6 bases and J by 6 bases, with 6 bases of the junction left unmatched. CDR3 size: 13 residues. The CDR3 coding sequence is TGTGCCAGCAGCCGCGACAGGGGCGCTGAAGCTTTCTTT. Translating gives CASSRDRGAEAFF.

The rearrangement uses TRBV6-6 and TRBJ2-6, with D perhaps given as TRBD1 or TRBD2 (5 bases each). Trimming shortened V by 0 bases and J by 0 bases, and 12 bases separated the two germline ends. Per the germline V gene, CDR1 is MNHNY and CDR2 is SVGAGI (reference sequence). The CDR3 consists of 18 residues. The CDR3 is CASSYSIGTASGANVLTF. The DNA of the CDR3 is TGTGCCAGCAGTTACTCGATTGGGACGGCCTCTGGGGCCAACGTCCTGACTTTC.

This clonotype was detected a few times. The chain is built from TRBV7-9 and TRBJ1-1; the match to TRBD1 covers 9 bases. The junction had 20 bases not matched to a gene; V was cut back by 0 bases and J by 9 bases. This CDR3 comprises 19 residues. Per germline, CDR1 SEHNR and CDR2 FQNEAQ (reference sequence). CDR3 region: CASSLALNLRDRAAGQAFF. Written as DNA, the CDR3 is TGTGCCAGCAGCTTAGCGCTTAACCTCCGGGACAGGGCTGCGGGTCAAGCTTTCTTT.

V gene TRBV6-6 combines with J gene TRBJ2-1; no reliable D call. Germline V gene sequence: CDR1 MNHNY, CDR2 SVGAGI (reference sequence). CDR3 length: 15 residues. V gave up 0 bases and J gave up 2 bases, with 8 bases separating them. The CDR3 region is CASSYSGSTYNEQFF. CDR3 in DNA: TGTGCCAGCAGTTACTCAGGGTCTACCTACAATGAGCAGTTCTTC.

This rearrangement joins TRBV12-3 or TRBV12-4 to TRBJ1-1; perhaps TRBD1 as D (5 bases). This CDR3 has 17 residues. With 3 bases removed from V and 0 bases from J, the gap between germline ends came to 17 bases. CDR3 in DNA: TGTGCCAGCAGTTTGCGGGACTATCCCCAGATGAACACTGAAGCTTTCTTT. Residues: CASSLRDYPQMNTEAFF.

This chain joins TRBV6-1 and TRBJ1-2; TRBD1 matches at 8 bases. The CDR3 runs to 13 residues. Germline V gives CDR1 MNHNS, CDR2 SASEGT. V gave up 11 bases and J gave up 4 bases; unmatched junction bases: 9. This chain's CDR3 is CASQGGIGYGYTF. In DNA form, the CDR3 reads TGTGCCTCACAGGGGGGGATCGGCTATGGCTACACCTTC.

This clonotype was observed a few times. The V call is TRBV6-6, the J call TRBJ1-2; unclear D gene. CDR1 MNHNY and CDR2 SVGAGI come from the germline V gene (reference sequence). V lost 0 bases to trimming and J lost 0 bases, with 8 bases between them. This CDR3 region has 15 residues. The DNA of the CDR3 is TGTGCCAGCAGTTACTCAGGGATACCTAACTATGGCTACACCTTC. This codes for CASSYSGIPNYGYTF.

This clonotype was found a few times. The chain combines TRBV12-3 or TRBV12-4 with TRBJ2-3; D is ambiguous. This CDR3 has 14 amino acids. Between the trimmed V and J ends, which lost 6 bases and 4 bases, there was a span of 14 bases. In DNA, the CDR3 is TGTGCCAGCAGCCTAGATCCGCGGCCAGATACGCAGTATTTT. Its protein product is CASSLDPRPDTQYF.

The gene calls are TRBV30 and TRBJ1-5; maybe TRBD1 (5 bases). V was trimmed by 2 bases and J by 5 bases, leaving 19 bases between them. Germline CDR1 GTSNPN, CDR2 SVGIG (reference sequence). The CDR3 runs 16 residues. The CDR3, as DNA: TGTGCCTGGAGTAGACCTCTGGGCAGGGATTATCAGCCCCAGCATTTT. Translated: CAWSRPLGRDYQPQHF. The whole variable domain, filled in from reference TRBV30 and TRBJ1-5, reads SQTIHQWPATLVQPVGSPLSLECTVEGTSNPNLYWYRQAAGRGLQLLFYSVGIGQISSEVPQNLSASRPQDRQFILSSKKLLLSDSGFYLCAWSRPLGRDYQPQHFGDGTRLSIL.

This clonotype was counted many times. The chain recombines TRBV7-2 with TRBJ2-3; TRBD1 matches at 8 bases. In germline, CDR1 is SGHTA, CDR2 FQGNSA. The CDR3 length is 15 residues. After removal of 5 bases from V and 3 bases from J, the junction contained 7 bases not matched to a gene. Here the CDR3 DNA reads TGTGCCAGCAGCCGAGCAGGGGGCTTTACAGATACGCAGTATTTT. Protein: CASSRAGGFTDTQYF.

This clonotype has just a few counts. The chain uses TRBV15 and TRBJ2-2; D not certain. The CDR3 runs to 14 residues. CDR1 LNHNV and CDR2 YYDKDF come from the germline V gene (reference sequence). Trimming removed 0 bases at V and 6 bases at J, with 8 bases between. Here the CDR3 reads CATSRDQQPGELFF. CDR3 coding DNA: TGTGCCACCAGCAGAGATCAACAACCCGGGGAGCTGTTTTTT.

This clonotype occurred a few times. CDR3: CASSQEVLSNSPLHF. DNA of the CDR3: TGCGCCAGCAGCCAAGAGGTATTGAGTAATTCACCCCTCCACTTT. The chain employs TRBV4-1 and TRBJ1-6; the D is unclear. Germline values: CDR1 MGHRA, CDR2 YSYEKL. CDR3 size: 15 residues. The V end was cut by 0 bases, the J end by 6 bases, with 9 bases between.

This clonotype has a single count. V is TRBV6-8 and J is TRBJ2-4; D call uncertain. Per the germline V gene, CDR1 is MNHGY and CDR2 is SAAAGT. V was shortened by 7 bases and J by 8 bases, with 9 bases between the two germline ends. CDR3 length equals 11 residues. Here the CDR3 DNA reads TGTGCCAGCAAATCAGAGGACATTCAGTACTTC. Translated, it gives CASKSEDIQYF.

This chain joins TRBV12-3 or TRBV12-4 and TRBJ2-5; TRBD2 matches 15 bases. Trimming took 5 bases from V and 1 from J; bases not matched to a gene: 5. This CDR3 is built from 17 residues. Here the CDR3 reads CASSPWGLAGGQETQYF. The CDR3 DNA reads TGTGCCAGCAGTCCGTGGGGACTAGCGGGAGGCCAAGAGACCCAGTACTTC.

The J gene is TRBJ1-2, the V gene TRBV5-6; tentative D call: TRBD1 (5 bases). The CDR3 runs 14 residues. V was shortened by 0 bases and J by 5 bases, with 11 bases between the two germline ends. The germline V gene encodes CDR1 SGHDT and CDR2 YYEEEE. CDR3 DNA sequence: TGTGCCAGCAGCTTGGTTGGGGACGTTTATGGCTACACCTTC. Translated: CASSLVGDVYGYTF.

The chain combines TRBV6-1 with TRBJ1-2, with TRBD1 identical over 8 bases. The CDR3 consists of 15 residues. In germline, CDR1 is MNHNS, CDR2 SASEGT. V was clipped by 3 bases and J by 6 bases; unmatched bases: 9. The CDR3 sequence: CASSDPRQGLHGYTF. CDR3 sequence (DNA): TGTGCCAGCAGTGACCCGAGACAGGGGTTACATGGCTACACCTTC.

This clonotype was picked up many times. This chain joins TRBV7-6 and TRBJ1-6, with TRBD1 as a possible D gene (6 bases). The CDR3 runs to 17 residues. Looked up from germline, CDR1 is SGHVS and CDR2 is FNYEAQ. The germline V and J ends were trimmed by 5 bases and 8 bases, with 22 bases remaining between them. The CDR3 is CASSRSRVQGPDSPLHF. CDR3 sequence (DNA): TGTGCCAGCAGCAGATCGCGGGTCCAGGGGCCCGATTCACCCCTCCACTTT.

The chain joins TRBV28 to TRBJ1-2; TRBD1 agrees at 7 bases. Germline V lookup: CDR1 MDHEN, CDR2 SYDVKM. The CDR3 is 16 residues long. J lost 5 bases, V lost 2 bases, and 11 bases had no gene match. CDR3 in DNA: TGTGCCAGCAGTTTACCCTCCCCGGGACAGATATATGGCTACACCTTC. It is translated as CASSLPSPGQIYGYTF.

The chain has TRBV12-5 and TRBJ1-2; D gene unclear. The V and J ends lost 0 bases and 6 bases respectively, with 8 bases between them. Looked up from germline, CDR1 is LGHNT and CDR2 is FRNRAP. This CDR3 is built from 13 residues. The CDR3 reads CASGLVGGHGYTF. The DNA for the CDR3 is TGTGCTAGTGGTTTGGTGGGAGGGCATGGCTACACCTTC.

The J gene is TRBJ2-3, the V gene TRBV5-1; the D call may be TRBD1 or TRBD2 (6 bases each). The germline CDR1 and CDR2 sequences are SGHRS and YFSETQ. Deletions cut 1 base from V and 0 bases from J, with 15 bases between. The CDR3 is made up of 17 amino acids. The CDR3, as DNA: TGCGCCAGCAGCTTGAGTTTCGGGGGCTTCAGCACAGATACGCAGTATTTT. It codes for CASSLSFGGFSTDTQYF.